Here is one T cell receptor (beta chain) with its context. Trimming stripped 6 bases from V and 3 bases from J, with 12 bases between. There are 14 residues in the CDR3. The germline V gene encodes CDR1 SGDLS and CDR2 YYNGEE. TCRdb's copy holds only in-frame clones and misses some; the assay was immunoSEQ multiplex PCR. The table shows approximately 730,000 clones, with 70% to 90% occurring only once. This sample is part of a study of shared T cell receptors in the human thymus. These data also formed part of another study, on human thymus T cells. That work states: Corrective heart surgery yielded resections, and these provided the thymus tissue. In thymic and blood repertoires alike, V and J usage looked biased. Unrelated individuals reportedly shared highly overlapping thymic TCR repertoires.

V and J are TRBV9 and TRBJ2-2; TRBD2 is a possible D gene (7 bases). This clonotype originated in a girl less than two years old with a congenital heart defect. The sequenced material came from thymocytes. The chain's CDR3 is CASKGGEDTGELFF. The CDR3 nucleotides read TGTGCCAGCAAGGGGGGGGAGGACACCGGGGAGCTGTTTTTT.